The 18 T cell receptor beta chains below all came from one sample that was sequenced in a study of T cells in women clearing cervical HPV infection. Some clones are missing from TCRdb's copy, which holds only in-frame ones; the method was immunoSEQ multiplex PCR. This table lists 30,000 to 50,000 clones. The sample was blood buffy coat. The receptor set was obtained from a woman between 18 and 70 years old with a cervical HPV16 infection that either progressed to CIN3+ or cleared (not recorded which).

Concerning this clone itself: The sequence runs out 3 residues before the end of the CDR3; the remainder is reconstructed from the germline J gene. The chain links TRBV18 to TRBJ1-1, with D maybe TRBD1 (6 bases). The CDR3 sequence is 13 residues long. The V end lost 3 bases, the J end lost 5 bases, and 10 bases lay between the germline ends. Germline lookup yields CDR1 KGHSH and CDR2 LQKENI. The chain's CDR3 is CASSPTGQTEAFF. The DNA read from the CDR3 is TGTGCCAGCTCACCTACAGGGCAAACTGAA.

With respect to this clone: The read comes to an end 3 residues before the CDR3 does, leaving the germline J gene to fill in the end. The chain recombines TRBV5-1 with TRBJ2-7; D could derive from TRBD1 or TRBD2 (9 bases each). The germline gives CDR1 SGHRS, CDR2 YFSETQ. V lost 4 bases to trimming and J lost 4 bases, with 27 bases between them. This CDR3 has 18 residues. The DNA read from the CDR3 is TGCGCCAGCAGCCCGGGACAGGGCCCAGCGGGGGGCCGATACGAG. Amino acids: CASSPGQGPAGGRYE. The full CDR3 is CASSPGQGPAGGRYEQYF.

This clone shows up as medium-sized by frequency. The read stops 3 residues short of the end of the CDR3; the missing end is completed from the germline J gene. The rearrangement joins TRBV20-1 to TRBJ1-5, with D tentatively TRBD1 (6 bases). Between the trimmed V and J ends, which lost 2 bases and 3 bases, there was a span of 14 bases. This CDR3 has 15 residues. CDR1 and CDR2 from the germline V gene are DFQATT and SNEGSKA (reference sequence). The CDR3 protein is CSARRGAVPNQPQHF. The covered CDR3 bases are TGCAGTGCTAGACGGGGGGCCGTTCCCAATCAGCCC.

Concerning this clone itself: The read gets to within 3 residues of the CDR3 end, and the germline J gene fills in the rest. This sequence joins TRBV11-3 and TRBJ2-7; D ambiguous. The CDR3 runs 14 residues. Looked up from germline, CDR1 is SGHNT and CDR2 is YENEEA. Trimming pared 2 bases from V and 3 bases from J, leaving 11 bases between. The covered CDR3 bases are TGTGCCAGCAGCTTATGGCAGGCAGACTACGAG. Translated: CASSLWQADYE. The whole CDR3 region reads CASSLWQADYEQYF.

A word on this clone: The read terminates 3 residues ahead of where the CDR3 ends, so the germline J gene completes it. V is TRBV29-1 and J is TRBJ1-2; 9 nucleotides align to TRBD1. This CDR3 has 18 residues. Germline lookup yields CDR1 SQVTM and CDR2 ANQGSEA. CDR3: CSVEDLRGQGRYTGGYTF. Partial CDR3 DNA: TGCAGCGTTGAAGATCTTCGGGGACAGGGAAGATATACCGGGGGC. The variable domain in full, completed from reference TRBV29-1 and TRBJ1-2, reads SAVISQKPSRDICQRGTSLTIQCQVDSQVTMMFWYRQQPGQSLTLIATANQGSEATYESGFVIDKFPISRPNLTFSTLTVSNMSPEDSSIYLCSVEDLRGQGRYTGGYTFGSGTRLTVV.

Notes on this clone: The read finishes 3 residues shy of the CDR3 end, and the germline J gene is used to complete it. The chain combines TRBV5-1 with TRBJ2-7; 9 positions agree with TRBD1. This CDR3 spans 13 amino acids. CDR1 SGHRS and CDR2 YFSETQ come from the germline V gene. Trimming took 6 bases from V and 5 from J; bases not matched to a gene: 6. CDR3 bases read: TGCGCCAGCAACCCTACAGGGGGCAACGAG. It yields the protein CASNPTGGNE. The whole CDR3 sequence is CASNPTGGNEQYF. Using reference TRBV5-1 and TRBJ2-7 for the parts outside the CDR3, the full variable domain is KAGVTQTPRYLIKTRGQQVTLSCSPISGHRSVSWYQQTPGQGLQFLFEYFSETQRNKGNFPGRFSGRQFSNSRSEMNVSTLELGDSALYLCASNPTGGNEQYFGPGTRLTVT.

CDR3 DNA, as far as it was read: TGTGCCAGCTCCGCGGGACAGGGGGTGGGCGAA. Translated, it gives CASSAGQGVGE. The whole CDR3 region reads CASSAGQGVGEAFF. V gene TRBV18 combines with J gene TRBJ1-1, with TRBD1 identical over 11 bases. The CDR3 extends 3 residues past the end of the read, so its final part is completed from the germline J gene. This CDR3 is 14 amino acids long. CDR1 is KGHSH, CDR2 LQKENI, per germline.

About this clone: Read coverage stops 3 residues before the CDR3 terminus; the germline J gene supplies the remainder. The V gene is TRBV20-1, the J gene TRBJ1-1; TRBD1 agrees at 8 bases. The CDR3 covers 14 residues. CDR1 and CDR2 from the germline V gene are DFQATT and SNEGSKA (reference sequence). J was trimmed by 4 bases and V by 3 bases; bases with no gene match: 7. CDR3: CSASSAGGFTEAFF. CDR3 bases read: TGCAGTGCTAGTAGTGCAGGGGGCTTCACTGAA.

A note on this clone: The DNA ends 3 residues before the CDR3 does, and the rest of the CDR3 is filled in from the germline J gene. The gene calls are TRBV12-3 or TRBV12-4 and TRBJ1-1, with a possible D match to TRBD1 (6 bases). V lost 0 bases and J lost 5, with 16 bases in between. This CDR3 has 16 residues. CDR3 amino acids: CASSLAAGGVGTEAFF. CDR3 DNA, as far as it was read: TGTGCCAGCAGTTTAGCGGCGGGGGGCGTAGGGACTGAA.

A remark on this clone: The read falls 3 residues short of the CDR3 end, and the missing part is taken from the germline J gene. V and J are TRBV5-1 and TRBJ1-2, with unresolved D. The CDR3 covers 14 residues. V was trimmed by 0 bases and J by 2 bases, leaving 8 bases between them. Germline V gene sequence: CDR1 SGHRS, CDR2 YFSETQ. The CDR3 sequence: CASSLVAGNYGYTF. The sequenced part of the CDR3 DNA is TGCGCCAGCAGCTTGGTGGCCGGGAACTATGGC.

Note on this clone: The observed sequence ends 3 residues before the CDR3 terminus, with the missing tail filled in from the germline J gene. The chain links TRBV20-1 to TRBJ2-2; weak D call: TRBD1 (6 bases). The CDR3 has 13 amino acids. Trimming shortened V by 6 bases and J by 1 base, and 9 bases separated the two germline ends. Per germline, CDR1 DFQATT and CDR2 SNEGSKA (reference sequence). CDR3 bases read: TGCAGTGCCCCGGGACAGAACACCGGGGAG. Encoded protein: CSAPGQNTGE. The full CDR3 reads CSAPGQNTGELFF.

About this clone itself: Sequencing ends 3 residues short of the CDR3 end; the germline J gene provides the rest. This chain joins TRBV14 and TRBJ2-3, with 7 bases matching TRBD2. Germline V gene data show CDR1 as SGHDN and CDR2 as FVKESK. This CDR3 contains 14 residues. The junction had 5 bases not matched to a gene; V was cut back by 4 bases and J by 4 bases. This CDR3 is CASSPSTSSDTQYF. The CDR3 bases that were read are TGTGCCAGCAGCCCGTCGACTAGCTCAGATACG.

In the case of this clone: The CDR3 extends 3 residues past the end of the read, so its final part is completed from the germline J gene. The chain joins TRBV19 to TRBJ1-2; possibly TRBD1 for D (5 bases). This CDR3 has 15 amino acids. Trimming left V 5 bases short and J 2 bases short, with 15 bases between. Germline values: CDR1 LNHDA, CDR2 SQIVND (reference sequence). CDR3 DNA (partial): TGTGCCAGTAGTCCCCTTGAGGCAGGGAACTATGGC. Residues: CASSPLEAGNYG. In full, the CDR3 is CASSPLEAGNYGYTF.

As to this clone: The CDR3 extends 3 residues past the end of the read, so its final part is completed from the germline J gene. The rearrangement joins TRBV15 to TRBJ1-2, with 10 bases lining up with TRBD1. The CDR3 extends over 16 amino acids. V lost 2 bases to trimming and J lost 7 bases; unmatched junction nucleotides: 10. CDR1 is LNHNV, CDR2 YYDKDF, per germline (reference sequence). CDR3 sequence: CATSRPSGTGERGYTF. The CDR3 bases that were read are TGTGCCACCAGCAGACCTTCCGGGACAGGGGAACGTGGC.

In the case of this clone: The read stops 3 residues short of the end of the CDR3; the missing end is completed from the germline J gene. This chain connects TRBV11-1 to TRBJ2-3; possibly TRBD2 for D (5 bases). Trimming took off 3 bases at V and 0 bases at J, with 10 bases between the two ends. The CDR3 spans 15 residues. Looked up from germline, CDR1 is SGHAT and CDR2 is FQDESV (reference sequence). The CDR3 loop is CASSLASGSTDTQYF. CDR3 DNA, as far as it was read: TGTGCCAGCAGCTTGGCCAGCGGAAGCACAGATACG.

As to this clone: The read stops 3 residues short of the end of the CDR3; the missing end is completed from the germline J gene. The rearrangement uses TRBV12-3 or TRBV12-4 and TRBJ1-4; the match to TRBD1 covers 7 bases. V lost 6 bases to trimming and J lost 7 bases; unmatched junction nucleotides: 11. There are 15 residues in the CDR3. The DNA read from the CDR3 is TGTGCCAGCAGGGGCGACAGGGTCGTGGGTGAAAAA. Protein product: CASRGDRVVGEK. The whole CDR3 protein is CASRGDRVVGEKLFF.

Notes on this clone: The sequenced fragment ends 3 residues before the CDR3 boundary, so the rest is inferred from the germline J gene. V is TRBV7-9 and J is TRBJ1-4, with D unclear. Trimming removed 7 bases at V and 7 bases at J, with 13 bases between. Looked up from germline, CDR1 is SEHNR and CDR2 is FQNEAQ (reference sequence). This CDR3 has 13 residues. Here the CDR3 reads CASTRGGVEKLFF. Incomplete CDR3 DNA: TGTGCCAGCACCCGAGGCGGGGTTGAAAAA.

As for this clone: The CDR3 goes on 3 residues after the read ends, and that part is filled in from the germline J gene. The chain carries TRBV18 and TRBJ1-4; D call uncertain. The CDR3 length is 14 residues. Trimming removed 3 bases from V and 6 bases from J, with 11 bases in between. The germline V gene has CDR1 KGHSH and CDR2 LQKENI. The CDR3 spells CASSPDLEYEKLFF. The sequenced CDR3 bases are TGTGCCAGCTCACCTGACTTAGAGTATGAAAAA.